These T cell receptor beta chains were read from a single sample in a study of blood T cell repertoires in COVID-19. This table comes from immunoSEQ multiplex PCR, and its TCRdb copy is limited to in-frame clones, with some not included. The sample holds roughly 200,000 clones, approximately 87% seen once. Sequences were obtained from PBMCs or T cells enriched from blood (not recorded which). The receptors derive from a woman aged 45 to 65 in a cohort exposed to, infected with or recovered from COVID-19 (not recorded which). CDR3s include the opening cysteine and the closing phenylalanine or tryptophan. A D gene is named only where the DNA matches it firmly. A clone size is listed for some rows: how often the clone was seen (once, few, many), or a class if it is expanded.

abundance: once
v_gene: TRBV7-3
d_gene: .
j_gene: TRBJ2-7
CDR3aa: CASSSHPTGEQYF
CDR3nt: TGTGCCAGCAGCTCCCATCCAACGGGGGAGCAGTACTTC

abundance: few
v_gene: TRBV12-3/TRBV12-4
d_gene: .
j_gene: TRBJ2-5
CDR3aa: CASSQRSVETQYF
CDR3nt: TGTGCCAGCAGCCAAAGATCGGTAGAGACCCAGTACTTC

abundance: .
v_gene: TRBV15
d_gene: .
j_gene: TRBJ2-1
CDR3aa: CATSRDWAAGPPRQFF
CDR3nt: TGTGCCACCAGCAGAGATTGGGCCGCGGGGCCCCCTAGGCAGTTCTTC

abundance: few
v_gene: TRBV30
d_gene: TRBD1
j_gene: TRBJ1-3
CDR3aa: CAWSRGQGTGNTIYF
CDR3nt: TGTGCCTGGAGCCGAGGACAGGGGACTGGAAACACCATATATTTT

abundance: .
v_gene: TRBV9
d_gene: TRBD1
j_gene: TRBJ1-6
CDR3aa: CASSVGQGSNSPLHF
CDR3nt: TGTGCCAGCAGCGTGGGACAGGGCAGCAATTCACCCCTCCACTTT

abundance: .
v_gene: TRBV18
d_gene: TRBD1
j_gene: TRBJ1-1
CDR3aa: CASSVQGGTGTEAFF
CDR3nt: TGTGCCAGCTCAGTACAGGGGGGGACAGGCACTGAAGCTTTCTTT

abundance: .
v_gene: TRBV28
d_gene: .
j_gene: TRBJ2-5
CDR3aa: CASSLVPGQETQYF
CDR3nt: TGTGCCAGCAGTTTAGTTCCAGGCCAAGAGACCCAGTACTTC

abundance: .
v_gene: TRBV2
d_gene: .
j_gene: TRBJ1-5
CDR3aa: CASRLRDQPQHF
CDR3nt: TGTGCCAGCCGGTTGAGGGATCAGCCCCAGCATTTT

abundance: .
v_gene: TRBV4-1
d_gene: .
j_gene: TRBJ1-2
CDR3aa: CASSQVLASNYGYTF
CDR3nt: TGCGCCAGCAGCCAAGTATTAGCATCGAACTATGGCTACACCTTC

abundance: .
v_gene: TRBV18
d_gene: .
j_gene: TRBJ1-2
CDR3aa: CASSPSRITRANYGYTF
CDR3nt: TGTGCCAGCTCACCATCCCGAATAACGAGAGCTAACTATGGCTACACCTTC

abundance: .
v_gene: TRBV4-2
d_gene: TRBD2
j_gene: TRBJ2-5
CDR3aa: CASSPEPGLAQETQYF
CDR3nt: TGTGCCAGCAGCCCCGAACCAGGACTAGCCCAAGAGACCCAGTACTTC

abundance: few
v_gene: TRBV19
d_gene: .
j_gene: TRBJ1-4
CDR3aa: CASSRLPREKLFF
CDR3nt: TGTGCCAGTAGTAGGTTGCCGCGGGAAAAACTGTTTTTT

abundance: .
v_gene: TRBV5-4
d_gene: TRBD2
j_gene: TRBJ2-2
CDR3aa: CASSIGPASGNTGELFF
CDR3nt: TGTGCCAGCAGCATTGGGCCGGCTAGCGGAAACACCGGGGAGCTGTTTTTT

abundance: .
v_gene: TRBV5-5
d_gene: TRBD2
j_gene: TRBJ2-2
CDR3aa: CASSPRLAGGAGELFF
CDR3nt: TGTGCCAGCAGTCCCCGACTAGCGGGGGGGGCCGGGGAGCTGTTTTTT

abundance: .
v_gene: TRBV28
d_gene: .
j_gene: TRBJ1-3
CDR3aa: CASSLFGTRSGNTIYF
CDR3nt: TGTGCCAGCAGTTTATTTGGGACAAGGTCTGGAAACACCATATATTTT

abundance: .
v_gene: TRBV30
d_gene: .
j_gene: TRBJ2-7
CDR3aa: CAWSLGLRSYEQYF
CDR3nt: TGTGCCTGGAGCTTGGGGCTGAGGTCCTACGAGCAGTACTTC

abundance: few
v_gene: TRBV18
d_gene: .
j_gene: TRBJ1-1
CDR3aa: CASSPTLNTEAFF
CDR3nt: TGTGCCAGCTCCCCTACTTTGAACACTGAAGCTTTCTTT

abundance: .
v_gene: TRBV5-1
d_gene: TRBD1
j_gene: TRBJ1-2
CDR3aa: CASSLGVQGNYGYTF
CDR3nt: TGCGCCAGCAGCTTGGGGGTACAGGGGAACTATGGCTACACCTTC

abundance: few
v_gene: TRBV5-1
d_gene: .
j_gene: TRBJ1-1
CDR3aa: CASSPEQVWNTEAFF
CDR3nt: TGCGCCAGCAGCCCCGAACAGGTTTGGAACACTGAAGCTTTCTTT

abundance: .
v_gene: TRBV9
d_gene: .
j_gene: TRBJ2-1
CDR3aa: CASSTRVGGDEQFF
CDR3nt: TGTGCCAGCAGCACTAGAGTAGGGGGAGATGAGCAGTTCTTC

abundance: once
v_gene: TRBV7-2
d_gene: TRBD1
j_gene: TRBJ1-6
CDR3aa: CASSLAGTGVSPLHF
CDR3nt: TGTGCCAGCAGCCTAGCCGGGACAGGGGTATCACCCCTCCACTTT

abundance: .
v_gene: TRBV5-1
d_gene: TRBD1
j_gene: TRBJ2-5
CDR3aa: CASSQGAGEETQYF
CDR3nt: TGCGCCAGCTCCCAGGGGGCAGGGGAAGAGACCCAGTACTTC

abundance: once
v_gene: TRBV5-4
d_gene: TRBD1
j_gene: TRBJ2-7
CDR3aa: CASSSGQGFIYEQYF
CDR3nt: TGTGCCAGCAGCTCGGGACAGGGTTTTATCTACGAGCAGTACTTC

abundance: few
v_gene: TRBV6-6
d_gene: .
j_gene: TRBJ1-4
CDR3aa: CASSRLDYRASGNEKLFF
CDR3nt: TGTGCCAGCAGTAGATTAGATTACAGGGCGTCGGGTAATGAAAAACTGTTTTTT

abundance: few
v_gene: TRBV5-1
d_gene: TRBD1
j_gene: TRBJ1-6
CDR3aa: CASSLEGGDRPNSPLHF
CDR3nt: TGCGCCAGCAGCTTGGAGGGTGGGGACAGACCTAATTCACCCCTCCACTTT

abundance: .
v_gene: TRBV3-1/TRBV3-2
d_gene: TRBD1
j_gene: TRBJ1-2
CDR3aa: CASSPGTGGYNYGYTF
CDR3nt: TGTGCCAGCAGCCCAGGGACAGGGGGCTATAACTATGGCTACACCTTC

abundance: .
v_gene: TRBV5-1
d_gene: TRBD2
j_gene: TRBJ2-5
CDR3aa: CASSLYGSGGGETQYF
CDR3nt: TGCGCCAGCAGCTTATACGGTAGCGGGGGCGGAGAGACCCAGTACTTC

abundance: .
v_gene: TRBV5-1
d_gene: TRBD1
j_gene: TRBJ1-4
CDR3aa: CASSIGTGRNEKLFF
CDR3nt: TGCGCCAGCAGCATCGGGACAGGGAGAAATGAAAAACTGTTTTTT

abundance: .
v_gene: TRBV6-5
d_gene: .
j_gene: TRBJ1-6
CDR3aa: CASRPGFSPLHF
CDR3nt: TGTGCCAGCCGCCCAGGGTTCTCACCCCTCCACTTT

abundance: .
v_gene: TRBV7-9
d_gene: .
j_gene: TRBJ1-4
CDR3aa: CASTSAGGKGKLFF
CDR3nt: TGTGCCAGCACCTCGGCCGGGGGAAAGGGAAAACTGTTTTTT

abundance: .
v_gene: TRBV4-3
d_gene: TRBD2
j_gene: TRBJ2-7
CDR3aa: CASSQDRLAGIKQYF
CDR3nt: TGCGCCAGCAGCCAAGATAGACTAGCGGGGATCAAGCAGTACTTC

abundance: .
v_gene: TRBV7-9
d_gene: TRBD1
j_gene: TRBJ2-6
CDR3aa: CASSSRDRGLSGANVLTF
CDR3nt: TGTGCCAGCAGCTCCCGAGACAGGGGGCTCTCTGGGGCCAACGTCCTGACTTTC

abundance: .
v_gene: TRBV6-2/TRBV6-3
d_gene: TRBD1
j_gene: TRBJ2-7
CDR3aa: CASNPPGTGIGEQYF
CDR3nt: TGTGCCAGCAACCCTCCCGGGACAGGGATCGGCGAGCAGTACTTC

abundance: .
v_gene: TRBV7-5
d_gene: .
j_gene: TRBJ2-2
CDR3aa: CARSSEGAGVSGELFF
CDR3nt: TGTGCCAGAAGCTCCGAGGGAGCGGGGGTTTCCGGGGAGCTGTTTTTT

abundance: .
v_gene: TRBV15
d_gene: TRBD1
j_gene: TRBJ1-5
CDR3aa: CATSNYGAGGGSNQPQHF
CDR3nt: TGTGCCACCAGCAATTATGGGGCAGGGGGCGGGAGCAATCAGCCCCAGCATTTT

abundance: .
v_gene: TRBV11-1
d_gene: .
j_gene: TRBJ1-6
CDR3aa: CASQATENSPLHF
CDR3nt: TGTGCCAGCCAGGCCACTGAGAATTCACCCCTCCACTTT

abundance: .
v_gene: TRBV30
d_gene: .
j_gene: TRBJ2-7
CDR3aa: CAWAWGISYEQYF
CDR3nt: TGTGCCTGGGCATGGGGCATCTCCTACGAGCAGTACTTC

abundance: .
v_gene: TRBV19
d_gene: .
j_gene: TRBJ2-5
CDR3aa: CASSIGQGAWKTQYF
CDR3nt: TGTGCCAGTAGTATAGGCCAAGGGGCCTGGAAGACCCAGTACTTC

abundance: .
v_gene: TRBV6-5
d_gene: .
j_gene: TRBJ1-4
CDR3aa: CASSRRINEKLFF
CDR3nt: TGTGCCAGCAGTCGGCGGATAAATGAAAAACTGTTTTTT

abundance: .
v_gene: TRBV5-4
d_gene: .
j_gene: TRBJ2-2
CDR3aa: CASSPPSPGPGELFF
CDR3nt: TGTGCCAGCAGCCCGCCCTCTCCGGGTCCGGGGGAGCTGTTTTTT

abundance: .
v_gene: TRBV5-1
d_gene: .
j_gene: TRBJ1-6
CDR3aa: CASSLGERPQGSVSPLHF
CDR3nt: TGCGCCAGCAGCTTGGGGGAAAGACCACAGGGTTCGGTATCACCCCTCCACTTT

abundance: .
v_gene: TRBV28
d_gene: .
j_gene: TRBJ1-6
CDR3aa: CASGGTRNSPLHF
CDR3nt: TGTGCCTCCGGGGGAACGAGGAATTCACCCCTCCACTTT

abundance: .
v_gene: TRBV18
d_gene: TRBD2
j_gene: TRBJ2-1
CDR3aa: CASSPKLAGVANEQFF
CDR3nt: TGTGCCAGCTCACCCAAACTAGCGGGGGTAGCAAATGAGCAGTTCTTC

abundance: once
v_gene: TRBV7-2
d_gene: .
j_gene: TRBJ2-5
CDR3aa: CASSSQGKETQYF
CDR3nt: TGTGCCAGCAGCTCGCAGGGGAAAGAGACCCAGTACTTC

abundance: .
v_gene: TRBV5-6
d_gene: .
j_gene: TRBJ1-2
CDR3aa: CASSLPYADGYTF
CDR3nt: TGTGCCAGCAGCTTGCCTTACGCAGATGGCTACACCTTC

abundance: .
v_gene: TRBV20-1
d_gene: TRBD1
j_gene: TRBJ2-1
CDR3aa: CSASQSGTGAYNEQFF
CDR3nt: TGCAGTGCTAGTCAGTCCGGGACAGGGGCGTACAATGAGCAGTTCTTC

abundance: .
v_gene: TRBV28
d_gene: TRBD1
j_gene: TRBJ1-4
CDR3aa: CASSRVRGANEKLFF
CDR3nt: TGTGCCAGCAGTCGCGTCAGGGGGGCTAATGAAAAACTGTTTTTT

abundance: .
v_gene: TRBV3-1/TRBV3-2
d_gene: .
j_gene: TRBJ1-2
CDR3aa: CASSQDPGGYTF
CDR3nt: TGTGCCAGCAGCCAAGATCCGGGTGGCTACACCTTC

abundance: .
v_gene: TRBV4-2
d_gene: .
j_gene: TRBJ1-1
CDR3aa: CASSHPRAQNTEAFF
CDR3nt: TGTGCCAGCAGCCATCCGCGGGCCCAGAACACTGAAGCTTTCTTT

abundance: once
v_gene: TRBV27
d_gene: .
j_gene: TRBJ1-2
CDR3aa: CASTGGGDYGYTF
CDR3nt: TGTGCCAGCACCGGGGGAGGGGACTATGGCTACACCTTC

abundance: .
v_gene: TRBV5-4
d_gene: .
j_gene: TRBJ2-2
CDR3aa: CASSSPHRNTGELFF
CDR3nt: TGTGCCAGCAGTTCTCCTCACAGAAACACCGGGGAGCTGTTTTTT

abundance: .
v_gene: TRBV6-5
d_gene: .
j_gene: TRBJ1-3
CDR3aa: CASSYDGAASGNTIYF
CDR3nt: TGTGCCAGCAGTTACGATGGGGCAGCCTCTGGAAACACCATATATTTT